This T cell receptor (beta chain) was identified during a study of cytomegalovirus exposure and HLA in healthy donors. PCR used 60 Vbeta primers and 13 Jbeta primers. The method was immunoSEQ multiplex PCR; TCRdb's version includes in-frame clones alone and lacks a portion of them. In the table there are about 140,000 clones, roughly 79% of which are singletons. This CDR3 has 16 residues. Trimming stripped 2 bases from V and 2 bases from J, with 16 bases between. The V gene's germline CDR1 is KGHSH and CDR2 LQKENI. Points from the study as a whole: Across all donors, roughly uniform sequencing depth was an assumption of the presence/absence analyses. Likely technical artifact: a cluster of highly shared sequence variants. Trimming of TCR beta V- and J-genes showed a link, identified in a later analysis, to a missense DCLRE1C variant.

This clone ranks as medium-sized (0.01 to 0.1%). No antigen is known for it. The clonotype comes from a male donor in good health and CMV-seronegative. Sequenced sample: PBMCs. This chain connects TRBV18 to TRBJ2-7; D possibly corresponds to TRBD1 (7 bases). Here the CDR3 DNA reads TGTGCCAGCTCACCAAGGGGGGCGACAGGGCCCTACGAGCAGTACTTC. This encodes CASSPRGATGPYEQYF.